The 21 T cell receptor beta chains reported below all come from one sample, sequenced in a study of cytomegalovirus exposure and HLA in healthy donors. A multiplex PCR was run with 60 Vbeta primers and 13 Jbeta primers. Method: immunoSEQ multiplex PCR; TCRdb's copy keeps in-frame clones and lacks some. The sample has tens of thousands of clones; the top ten hold 1.3% to 1.5%. The sequencing sample was made of PBMCs. The receptors derive from a woman aged 55-70 years in good health and CMV-seronegative.

This chain uses TRBV5-1 with TRBJ2-5; 10 nucleotides line up with TRBD2. The end of the DNA is better explained by TRBJ2-7, so the J call may be wrong. Germline CDR1 SGHRS, CDR2 YFSETQ. The CDR3 totals 14 residues. CDR3 DNA sequence: TGCGCCAGCAGCACCGTAGCGGGAGGCTACGAGCAGTACTTC. Protein: CASSTVAGGYEQYF.

On this clone: One end of the junction varies from germline; a read error may be responsible. Other DNA sequences in this specimen translate into the identical CDR3. J is TRBJ1-1 and V is TRBV7-6; the match to TRBD1 covers 9 bases. The CDR3 extends over 18 amino acids. The germline gives CDR1 SGHVS, CDR2 FNYEAQ. CDR3 loop: CASSLSGTGSQLNTEAFF. The DNA for the CDR3 is TGTGCCAGCAGCTTAAGCGGGACAGGGAGTCAATTGAACACCGAAGCTTTCTTT. Complete variable domain (other parts from reference TRBV7-6 and TRBJ1-1): GAGVSQSPRYKVTKRGQDVALRCDPISGHVSLYWYRQALGQGPEFLTYFNYEAQQDKSGLPNDRFSAERPEGSISTLTIQRTEQRDSAMYRCASSLSGTGSQLNTEAFFGQGTRLTVV.

This chain connects TRBV9 to TRBJ2-2; no clear D. V dropped 6 bases and J dropped 6 bases, with 18 bases sitting between them. Germline V lookup: CDR1 SGDLS, CDR2 YYNGEE. CDR3 length: 15 residues. The CDR3 coding sequence is TGTGCCAGCACCCCCCTCGGCGGAAGCTCCGGGGAGCTGTTTTTT. It is translated as CASTPLGGSSGELFF.

V and J are TRBV19 and TRBJ2-7; D may be TRBD2 (5 bases). From germline, CDR1 is LNHDA and CDR2 SQIVND (reference sequence). The V end was cut by 2 bases, the J end by 0 bases, with 8 bases between. CDR3 length: 14 amino acids. The CDR3, as DNA: TGTGCCAGTAGTATATCAGCGGACTCCTACGAGCAGTACTTC. It translates to CASSISADSYEQYF.

The chain carries TRBV7-2 and TRBJ1-2, with 9 bases that match TRBD1. The germline V gene has CDR1 SGHTA and CDR2 FQGNSA. The CDR3 covers 13 residues. Unmatched junction bases numbered 3, after V lost 2 bases and J lost 8 bases. CDR3 coding DNA: TGTGCCAGCAGCTTAATCGGGACAGGGGGCTACACCTTC. Protein: CASSLIGTGGYTF. Filled out from reference TRBV7-2 and TRBJ1-2, the complete variable domain reads GAGVSQSPSNKVTEKGKDVELRCDPISGHTALYWYRQSLGQGLEFLIYFQGNSAPDKSGLPSDRFSAERTGGSVSTLTIQRTQQEDSAVYLCASSLIGTGGYTFGSGTRLTVV.

The chain uses TRBV5-1 and TRBJ2-3; TRBD2 matches at 7 bases. From germline, CDR1 is SGHRS and CDR2 YFSETQ. Germline trimming cut 4 bases from V and 1 base from J; bases unmatched to any gene: 9. This CDR3 contains 16 residues. The CDR3 DNA is TGCGCCAGCAGCCCCTTTAGCGGGCATGGCACAGATACGCAGTATTTT. It codes for CASSPFSGHGTDTQYF.

The gene calls are TRBV7-6 and TRBJ2-2; D might be TRBD2 (5 bases). The CDR3 spans 14 residues. V was clipped by 1 base and J by 7 bases, with 10 bases between them. The V gene's germline CDR1 is SGHVS and CDR2 FNYEAQ. The chain's CDR3 is CASSLGAVNGELFF. The CDR3 DNA reads TGTGCCAGCAGCTTAGGAGCGGTGAACGGGGAGCTGTTTTTT.

This CDR3 is CASSLDGSNQPQHF. Written as DNA, the CDR3 is TGCGCCAGCAGCTTGGACGGGAGCAATCAGCCCCAGCATTTT. V gene TRBV5-1 combines with J gene TRBJ1-5; no firm D call. This CDR3 has 14 residues. Looked up from germline, CDR1 is SGHRS and CDR2 is YFSETQ. Trimming pared 0 bases from V and 1 base from J, leaving 5 bases between.

V gene TRBV7-2 combines with J gene TRBJ2-7; a possible D gene is TRBD2 (5 bases). The CDR3 runs to 13 residues. The V and J ends lost 10 bases and 4 bases respectively, with 17 bases between them. Germline V gene data show CDR1 as SGHTA and CDR2 as FQGNSA. CDR3 DNA: TGTGCCACATCGTCGGGGTTCCTTTACGAGCAGTACTTC. It translates to CATSSGFLYEQYF.

The V and J genes are TRBV28 and TRBJ2-7; 13 nucleotides match TRBD2. Per germline, CDR1 MDHEN and CDR2 SYDVKM. J gave up 2 bases and V 6 bases, and 13 bases lay outside the gene matches. CDR3 length: 18 residues. This CDR3 reads CASRGTSGTTYFAYEQYF. The CDR3 DNA follows: TGTGCCAGCAGGGGGACTAGCGGGACCACCTACTTTGCCTACGAGCAGTACTTC.

The chain employs TRBV7-9 and TRBJ2-7; 9 bases map to TRBD1. Germline V lookup: CDR1 SEHNR, CDR2 FQNEAQ (reference sequence). The CDR3 is 15 amino acids. V lost 0 bases, J lost 3 bases, and 3 bases stayed unmatched. The CDR3 region is CASSLAKTGGYEQYF. As DNA, the CDR3 is TGTGCCAGCAGCTTAGCGAAGACAGGGGGCTACGAGCAGTACTTC.

The chain recombines TRBV28 with TRBJ2-5; 10 positions agree with TRBD1. The germline V gene encodes CDR1 MDHEN and CDR2 SYDVKM. The CDR3 is 15 amino acids. Unmatched junction bases numbered 7, after V lost 5 bases and J lost 4 bases. The CDR3 here is CASSPGTGEAETQYF. The CDR3 DNA reads TGTGCCAGCAGTCCTGGGACAGGGGAAGCAGAGACCCAGTACTTC.

The chain carries TRBV5-1 and TRBJ2-3, with TRBD1 identical over 8 bases. CDR3 length: 14 residues. The V gene end was trimmed by 4 bases and the J gene end by 0 bases; junction bases not matched to a gene: 1. Germline V gene data show CDR1 as SGHRS and CDR2 as YFSETQ. The CDR3 DNA reads TGCGCCAGCAGCGGGACAGGTAGCACAGATACGCAGTATTTT. This gives the protein CASSGTGSTDTQYF.

The chain joins TRBV19 to TRBJ2-5, with 7 bases that match TRBD1. Germline V gene lookup returns CDR1 LNHDA and CDR2 SQIVND (reference sequence). CDR3 length equals 14 residues. The V gene end was trimmed by 3 bases and the J gene end by 5 bases; junction bases not matched to a gene: 6. The CDR3: CASSMTSRGETQYF. In DNA, the CDR3 is TGTGCCAGTAGTATGACTTCCAGGGGGGAGACCCAGTACTTC.

V is TRBV15 and J is TRBJ2-7; 8 nucleotides agree with TRBD2. There are 15 residues in the CDR3. Per germline, CDR1 LNHNV and CDR2 YYDKDF (reference sequence). The V gene end was trimmed by 5 bases and the J gene end by 5 bases; junction bases not matched to a gene: 11. CDR3 DNA: TGTGCCACCAGCTCCCGGGAGGGCCGGCCGGACGAGCAGTACTTC. Its translation is CATSSREGRPDEQYF.

The chain has TRBV30 and TRBJ2-5; D is uncertain. The V end was cut by 3 bases, the J end by 5 bases, with 7 bases between. Germline V gene sequence: CDR1 GTSNPN, CDR2 SVGIG (reference sequence). This CDR3 comprises 11 residues. The DNA of the CDR3 is TGTGCCTGGAGCCCCGGGGAGACCCAGTACTTC. It is translated as CAWSPGETQYF. Together with reference TRBV30 and TRBJ2-5, the CDR3 gives the full variable domain: SQTIHQWPATLVQPVGSPLSLECTVEGTSNPNLYWYRQAAGRGLQLLFYSVGIGQISSEVPQNLSASRPQDRQFILSSKKLLLSDSGFYLCAWSPGETQYFGPGTRLLVL.

The rearrangement joins TRBV11-1 to TRBJ2-3; 11 bases fit TRBD2. V lost 5 bases, J lost 2 bases, and 6 bases stayed unmatched. This CDR3 is built from 16 residues. CDR1 is SGHAT and CDR2 is FQDESV in the germline V gene (reference sequence). The CDR3 DNA follows: TGTGCCAGCAGCACTGGGACTAGCGGATCCACAGATACGCAGTATTTT. The encoded protein is CASSTGTSGSTDTQYF.

V usage is TRBV18 and J usage is TRBJ1-4; tentatively, D is TRBD1 (5 bases). Trimming removed 0 bases from V and 8 bases from J, with 13 bases in between. The CDR3 extends over 15 amino acids. CDR1 KGHSH and CDR2 LQKENI come from the germline V gene. The CDR3 here is CASSPPSGAGEKLFF. The DNA for the CDR3 is TGTGCCAGCTCACCACCATCTGGGGCTGGGGAAAAACTGTTTTTT.

The chain is built from TRBV4-3 and TRBJ1-1; 10 bases fit TRBD1. From germline, CDR1 is LGHNA and CDR2 YSLEER. V dropped 2 bases and J dropped 3; count of bases not matched to a gene: 9. This CDR3 spans 17 amino acids. The CDR3 sequence is CASSQYDRGQWDTEAFF. The CDR3 nucleotides read TGCGCCAGCAGCCAATACGACAGGGGGCAATGGGACACTGAAGCTTTCTTT.

Concerning this clone itself: In the same sample, other DNA sequences code for this CDR3. J is TRBJ2-7 and V is TRBV2; the D is unclear. V was shortened by 1 base and J by 3 bases, with 4 bases between the two germline ends. The CDR3 has 12 amino acids. CDR1 and CDR2 from the germline V gene are SNHLY and FYNNEI. The CDR3 sequence is CASSEGSYEQYF. The CDR3 DNA reads TGTGCCAGCAGTGAAGGGAGCTACGAGCAGTACTTC.

This chain uses TRBV7-9 with TRBJ1-3; D possibly corresponds to TRBD1 (6 bases). The CDR3 runs to 16 residues. V lost 3 bases and J 2 bases, leaving 14 bases between the germline ends. Germline CDR1 reads SEHNR; CDR2 reads FQNEAQ (reference sequence). As DNA, the CDR3 is TGTGCCAGCAGCTTCGTATACGGGACAACTGGAAACACCATATATTTT. Translated: CASSFVYGTTGNTIYF.